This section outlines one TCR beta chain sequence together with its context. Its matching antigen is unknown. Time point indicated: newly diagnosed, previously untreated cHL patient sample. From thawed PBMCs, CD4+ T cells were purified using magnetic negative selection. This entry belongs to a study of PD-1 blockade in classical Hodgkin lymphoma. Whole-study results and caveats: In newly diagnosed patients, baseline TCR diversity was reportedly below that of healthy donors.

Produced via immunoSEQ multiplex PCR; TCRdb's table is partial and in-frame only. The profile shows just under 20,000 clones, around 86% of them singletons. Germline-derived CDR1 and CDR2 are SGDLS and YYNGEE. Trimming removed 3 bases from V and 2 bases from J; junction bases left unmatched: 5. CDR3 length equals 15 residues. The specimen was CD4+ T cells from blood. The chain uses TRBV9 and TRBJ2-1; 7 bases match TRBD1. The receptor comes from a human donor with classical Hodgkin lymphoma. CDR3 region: CASSGTGEPYNEQFF. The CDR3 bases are TGTGCCAGCAGCGGAACAGGGGAACCCTACAATGAGCAGTTCTTC.